This entry lists 23 T cell receptor beta chains sequenced from one sample in a study of tumor-infiltrating lymphocytes in primary liver carcinoma. With a constant-region primer, TCR beta cDNA was made from 450 to 650 ng of total RNA. Generation of the TCR beta libraries relied on three nested multiplex PCR rounds using slightly modified ARM-PCR. The first two PCR rounds used TRBV1-TRBV30 primers with a Cbeta primer, roughly 10 cycles each. Using its own MiXCR run on the multiplex PCR reads, TCRdb lists one record per CDR3 protein. Altogether about 330,000 distinct CDR3 sequences are present, roughly 61% being singletons, with the ten largest covering 5.5% to 7%. Germline DNA was also extracted, with blood RNA taken from unsorted whole blood. What was sequenced was peripheral blood. These receptor sequences come from a man aged 40-55 years with primary liver carcinoma and hepatitis B virus infection.

This clonotype was recorded once. Mismatch with germline at one junction end may stem from a read error. The chain combines TRBV10-3 with TRBJ1-1, with D possibly being TRBD1 (5 bases). The CDR3 length is 14 residues. CDR1 ENHRY and CDR2 SYGVKD come from the germline V gene. The CDR3 sequence is CAISPREGNIEAFF. In DNA, the CDR3 is TGTGCCATCAGCCCCAGGGAAGGGAACATTGAAGCTTTCTTT.

The rearrangement uses TRBV11-2 and TRBJ2-3; D might be TRBD2 (6 bases). V lost 4 bases and J 1 base, leaving 12 bases between the germline ends. Germline CDR1 reads SGHAT; CDR2 reads FQNNGV. CDR3 length equals 15 residues. CDR3 sequence (DNA): TGTGCCAGCAGCTACGGGACTTGGTGCACAGATACGCAGTATTTT. Translation gives CASSYGTWCTDTQYF.

For this clonotype: Since a much larger clone is just one base distant, this may be a read error. The CDR3 carries no conserved terminal phenylalanine or tryptophan, so it likely arises from a read error. This sequence joins TRBV12-3 or TRBV12-4 and TRBJ2-2, with 12 bases that match TRBD2. This CDR3 region has 16 residues. V dropped 4 bases and J dropped 1; count of bases not matched to a gene: 1. The DNA for the CDR3 is TGTGCCAGCAGTTCACTAGCGGGAGGGAACACCGGGGAGCTGTTTTCT. This encodes CASSSLAGGNTGELFS.

In regard to this clonotype: A read error may account for a junction end that differs from germline. V gene TRBV24-1 combines with J gene TRBJ2-3; possible D gene TRBD1, 5 bases. Germline V lookup: CDR1 KGHDR, CDR2 SFDVKD. The CDR3 covers 15 residues. The CDR3, as DNA: TGTGCCACCAGTACAGGCGATAAAGCCGCAGATACGCAGTGTTTT. Amino acids: CATSTGDKAADTQCF.

CDR3: CASSLAGLSNQPQHF. CDR3 bases: TGCGCCAGCAGCTTGGCAGGGCTAAGTAATCAGCCCCAGCATTTT. The chain carries TRBV5-1 and TRBJ1-5; a possible D gene is TRBD1 (5 bases). The CDR3 is made up of 15 amino acids. Per the germline V gene, CDR1 is SGHRS and CDR2 is YFSETQ. Trimming removed 0 bases from V and 4 bases from J, with 11 bases in between.

This clonotype occurred once. At one end the junction does not follow the germline gene, possibly because of a read error. V usage is TRBV4-1 and J usage is TRBJ2-7; 8 bases align to TRBD1. Looked up from germline, CDR1 is MGHRA and CDR2 is YSYEKL. This CDR3 has 15 residues. The CDR3 DNA follows: TGCGCCTGCAGCCAACAGGACAGGGATGGCGGCGAGCAGTACTTC. Its protein product is CACSQQDRDGGEQYF.

As regards this clonotype: It may be a read error: a sequence one base away is much more abundant. V gene TRBV5-5 combines with J gene TRBJ2-5; D is tentatively TRBD1 or TRBD2 (5 bases each). V dropped 6 bases and J dropped 5 bases, with 20 bases sitting between them. CDR3 length: 15 residues. Germline loops: CDR1 SGHKS, CDR2 YYEKEE (reference sequence). CDR3 DNA: TGTGCCAGCAACGATCTTGCGAGAGGGGTGGAGACCCAGTACTTC. Translating gives CASNDLARGVETQYF.

In regard to this clonotype: Its ends do not fully match the called genes, so a read error is possible. V and J are TRBV11-2 and TRBJ1-1; TRBD1 aligns across 9 bases. Germline values: CDR1 SGHAT, CDR2 FQNNGV. The CDR3 extends over 14 amino acids. The CDR3 DNA reads as TGTGCCAGCAGCAGTGGGACAGGGCGGACTGAAGCTTTCTTC. It encodes CASSSGTGRTEAFF.

V usage is TRBV6-5 and J usage is TRBJ2-1, with D uncertain. V lost 2 bases, J lost 3 bases, and 8 bases lay in between. Germline V lookup: CDR1 MNHEY, CDR2 SVGAGI. The CDR3 is 14 residues long. The CDR3 region is CASSYNKYYNEQFF. The DNA of the CDR3 is TGTGCCAGCAGTTACAACAAGTACTACAATGAGCAGTTCTTC.

A remark on this clonotype: Without the conserved terminal phenylalanine or tryptophan, this CDR3 likely stems from a read error. The chain joins TRBV28 to TRBJ2-7; tentative D call: TRBD2 (5 bases). The germline V and J ends were trimmed by 2 bases and 6 bases, with 14 bases remaining between them. CDR3 length: 14 amino acids. Germline V gene lookup returns CDR1 MDHEN and CDR2 SYDVKM. CDR3 region: CASSLEGSVGEQYI. In nucleotides, the CDR3 is TGTGCCAGCAGTTTAGAGGGTTCCGTGGGCGAGCAGTACATC.

As regards this clonotype: The junction and the germline gene differ at one end; a read error may be behind it. The genes are TRBV19 and TRBJ1-2, with a possible D match to TRBD1 (6 bases). The CDR3 is 14 residues long. Germline CDR1 LNHDA, CDR2 SQIVND (reference sequence). The CDR3 here is CATSLNREHRGYTF. CDR3 bases: TGTGCCACTAGTCTAAACAGGGAACATCGTGGCTACACCTTC.

This clonotype has a count of ten or more. The chain has TRBV12-3 or TRBV12-4 and TRBJ2-7; no definite D call. The CDR3 totals 11 residues. V was clipped by 6 bases and J by 7 bases, with 10 bases between them. This CDR3 reads CASSPASEQYF. In DNA form, the CDR3 reads TGTGCCAGCAGCCCTGCGTCGGAGCAGTACTTC.

This clonotype showed up just once. The junction shows a germline mismatch at one end, possibly a read error. This chain uses TRBV6-6 with TRBJ2-7; the D gene is possibly TRBD1 (5 bases). CDR1 MNHNY and CDR2 SVGAGI come from the germline V gene (reference sequence). This CDR3 has 16 residues. CDR3 DNA: TGTGCCAGCAGTTACCTAGAAGTGGGCAGGGCCTACAAGCAGTACTTC. Its translation: CASSYLEVGRAYKQYF.

This chain joins TRBV6-2 or TRBV6-3 and TRBJ2-1; weak D call: TRBD1 (5 bases). V was cut by 9 bases and J by 4 bases, with 13 bases left in between. Per germline, CDR1 MNHEY and CDR2 SVGEGT. The CDR3 runs to 13 residues. The DNA for the CDR3 is TGTGCCAGTAGTACGACAGAGTACAATGAGCAGTTCTTC. Encoded protein: CASSTTEYNEQFF.

The V call is TRBV11-1, the J call TRBJ2-1; 11 nucleotides agree with TRBD2. CDR1 and CDR2 (germline): SGHAT, FQDESV (reference sequence). CDR3 length: 18 amino acids. The J segment lost 8 bases and the V segment lost 5 bases, leaving 17 bases of the junction unmatched. Here the CDR3 reads CASSPREGLAAPYDEQFF. Written as DNA, the CDR3 is TGTGCCAGCAGCCCGAGGGAGGGACTAGCGGCTCCCTATGATGAGCAGTTCTTC.

As regards this clonotype: Here the CDR3 omits its conserved ending phenylalanine or tryptophan, so a read error is the likely source. The chain recombines TRBV11-2 with TRBJ2-5; D is possibly TRBD2 (6 bases). The V and J ends lost 5 bases and 3 bases respectively, with 13 bases between them. There are 14 residues in the CDR3. Germline-derived CDR1 and CDR2 are SGHAT and FQNNGV. The CDR3 region is CASSPEWEEETQYL. The CDR3 DNA reads TGTGCCAGCAGCCCCGAGTGGGAGGAAGAGACCCAGTACCTC.

This clonotype was counted at least ten times. J is TRBJ2-7 and V is TRBV4-1; D gene ambiguous. The CDR3 is 15 residues long. The V gene lost 3 bases and the J gene lost 0 bases, with 12 bases spanning the gap. Germline assignment: CDR1 MGHRA and CDR2 YSYEKL. The DNA for the CDR3 is TGCGCCAGCAGCCATGCCGGCAGTACCTCCTACGAGCAGTACTTC. Translated, it gives CASSHAGSTSYEQYF.

This clonotype was observed many times. The chain has TRBV6-1 and TRBJ1-4; D may be TRBD1 (5 bases). Trimming removed 2 bases from V and 0 bases from J, with 7 bases in between. CDR1 MNHNS and CDR2 SASEGT come from the germline V gene. There are 15 residues in the CDR3. The CDR3: CASSEQGATNEKLFF. The DNA of the CDR3 is TGTGCCAGCAGTGAACAGGGAGCAACTAATGAAAAACTGTTTTTT.

On this clonotype itself: An end of the junction does not agree with germline; a read error may underlie this. The chain employs TRBV11-2 and TRBJ2-7; D assignment may be TRBD1 or TRBD2 (5 bases each). The CDR3 spans 15 residues. Germline CDR1 SGHAT, CDR2 FQNNGV. In DNA form, the CDR3 reads TGTGCCAGCAGTCACTACCGACAGAACCTAGCCGAGCGGTACTTC. Translated: CASSHYRQNLAERYF.

This clonotype appeared once. This chain uses TRBV6-6 with TRBJ2-7, with 7 bases aligning to TRBD1. From germline, CDR1 is MNHNY and CDR2 SVGAGI (reference sequence). V lost 6 bases to trimming and J lost 5 bases; unmatched junction nucleotides: 22. This CDR3 has 18 amino acids. The CDR3 here is CASRYPTSGTGDVHEQYF. The CDR3 DNA reads TGTGCCAGCAGATACCCGACGAGTGGCACAGGGGACGTCCACGAGCAGTACTTC.

This clonotype occurred once. A read error may be the cause here, since a much bigger clone is one base away. This chain uses TRBV6-2 or TRBV6-3 with TRBJ2-7; TRBD1 is a possible D gene (6 bases). Germline values: CDR1 MNHEY, CDR2 SVGEGT. V gave up 6 bases and J gave up 5 bases, with 17 bases separating them. The CDR3 is 14 amino acids. This CDR3 is CASSLRDMAHEQYF. The CDR3 DNA follows: TGTGCCAGCAGCCTCCGGGACATGGCCCACGAGCAGTACTTC.

On this clonotype itself: With a much larger clone just one base away, this may be a read error. As the CDR3 is not closed by the conserved phenylalanine or tryptophan, this likely results from a read error. The chain recombines TRBV4-2 with TRBJ1-1; a possible D gene is TRBD1 (5 bases). With 0 bases removed from V and 5 bases from J, the gap between germline ends came to 13 bases. Germline V gives CDR1 LGHNA, CDR2 YNFKEQ. This CDR3 region has 15 residues. The DNA for the CDR3 is TGTGCCAGCAGCCAAGATATGGAGGGGCATACTGAAGCTTTCTTA. Amino acid sequence: CASSQDMEGHTEAFL.

The table lists this clonotype with a few counts. The chain uses TRBV12-3 or TRBV12-4 and TRBJ2-2; 11 positions match TRBD2. This CDR3 has 18 amino acids. V lost 3 bases, J lost 6 bases, and 12 bases stayed unmatched. CDR3 bases: TGTGCCAGCAGTTTTGCCCCTACTAGCGGGAGTTCCGCCGGGGAGCTGTTTTTT. It is translated as CASSFAPTSGSSAGELFF.